The clone carrying this TCR beta chain was counted a single time. No antigen is known for it. CDR3 size: 15 residues. Trimming at V came to 4 bases and at J to 7 bases, leaving 6 bases not matched to a gene. Germline V gene sequence: CDR1 SGHNT, CDR2 YENEEA. In patients chosen for sequencing, flow cytometry had shown CD8+CD57+ cell expansion. None of the patients had been given any therapy when their blood was sampled. The sample is drawn from a study of CD8+CD57+ T cells in acquired aplastic anemia. About the study: The average for DNA from sorted CD4+ and CD8+ cells was around 3.5 ug.

For CDR3 and TCR beta VDJ profiling, genomic DNA was the template used. TCRdb recomputed calls from the reads with MiXCR, one row per CDR3 protein. The sample holds around 150,000 distinct CDR3 sequences, 71% seen once. Study-level findings and limits: Patients and controls turned out to have some 30 CD8+ CDR3 sequences in common.

V gene TRBV11-3 combines with J gene TRBJ1-6; 8 bases align to TRBD1. Input material: sorted CD4+, CD8+, or CD8+CD57+ T cells (not recorded which) from PBMCs. The receptor was derived from a human donor with aplastic anemia. This CDR3 is CASSSSTGANSPLHF. The CDR3 DNA reads as TGTGCCAGCAGCTCATCGACAGGGGCGAATTCACCCCTCCACTTT. The entire variable domain, with the rest obtained from reference TRBV11-3 and TRBJ1-6, is as follows: EAGVVQSPRYKIIEKKQPVAFWCNPISGHNTLYWYLQNLGQGPELLIRYENEEAVDDSQLPKDRFSAERLKGVDSTLKIQPAELGDSAVYLCASSSSTGANSPLHFGNGTRLTVT.